The clone carrying this TCR beta chain turned up a few times. This entry comes from a study of T cells after yellow fever vaccination. TCRdb reanalysed the 5' RACE reads using MiXCR and keeps one entry per CDR3 protein. Of 50,000 to 65,000 distinct CDR3 sequences detected, around 7% appear once; the ten largest clones hold approximately 25%. Findings and limits, study-wide: Repertoires obtained by FACS sorting could include abundant clonotypes that entered as contaminants from the bulk population. Once the booster was given, most primary-vaccination clones reappeared, at about 96% for CD4 and around 90% for CD8.

CDR3 size: 13 residues. From germline, CDR1 is MGHRA and CDR2 YSYEKL. V was cut by 0 bases and J by 5 bases, with 7 bases left in between. This receptor was obtained from a man younger than 35 who received the YFV17D yellow fever vaccine. This material consisted of CD8+ T cells not binding an NS4B(214-222) dextramer, sorted from PBMCs, taken around 45 days after the first yellow fever vaccination. V is TRBV4-1 and J is TRBJ1-2; D remains ambiguous. This CDR3 is CASSQDRWYGYTF. CDR3 nucleotide sequence: TGCGCCAGCAGCCAAGATCGCTGGTATGGCTACACCTTC.